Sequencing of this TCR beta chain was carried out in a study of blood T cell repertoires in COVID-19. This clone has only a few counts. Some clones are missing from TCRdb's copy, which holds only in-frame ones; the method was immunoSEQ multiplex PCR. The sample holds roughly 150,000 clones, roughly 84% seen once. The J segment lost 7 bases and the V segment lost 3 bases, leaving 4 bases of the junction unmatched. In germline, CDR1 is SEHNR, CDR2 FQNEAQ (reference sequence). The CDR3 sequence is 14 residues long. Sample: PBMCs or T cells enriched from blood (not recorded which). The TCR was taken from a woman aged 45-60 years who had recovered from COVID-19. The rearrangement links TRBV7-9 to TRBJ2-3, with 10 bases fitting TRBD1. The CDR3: CASSFSGQGNTQYF. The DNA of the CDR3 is TGTGCCAGCAGCTTCTCGGGACAGGGGAATACGCAGTATTTT. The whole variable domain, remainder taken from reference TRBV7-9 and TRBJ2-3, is DTGVSQNPRHKITKRGQNVTFRCDPISEHNRLYWYRQTLGQGPEFLTYFQNEAQLEKSRLLSDRFSAERPKGSFSTLEIQRTEQGDSAMYLCASSFSGQGNTQYFGPGTRLTVL.